Listed below are T cell receptor beta chains from one sample, sequenced in a study of blood T cell repertoires in COVID-19. The assay was immunoSEQ multiplex PCR, and TCRdb's table has in-frame clones only and misses some. The repertoire holds roughly 49,000 clones, with 75% to 90% as singletons. The sequenced sample consisted of peripheral blood. The receptors here all came from a man aged 55 to 70 with active COVID-19. Both conserved end residues are part of each CDR3. D genes are given only for firm matches. Where a row states a size, it is once, few, many or the class of an expanded clone; other rows omit it.

CDR3 length	clone size	J gene	V gene	D gene	CDR3 DNA	CDR3 protein
14	.	TRBJ2-3	TRBV7-2	.	TGTGCCAGCAGCACCGGTCCGAAAACAGATACGCAGTATTTT	CASSTGPKTDTQYF
15	.	TRBJ1-3	TRBV6-5	TRBD1	TGTGCCAGCAGCACAGGGGCGCTGGGGGGAAACACCATATATTTT	CASSTGALGGNTIYF
15	.	TRBJ2-7	TRBV18	TRBD2	TGTGCCAGCTCACCACAGCGGGAGAATACCAACGAGCAGTACTTC	CASSPQRENTNEQYF
17	.	TRBJ2-7	TRBV7-2	TRBD2	TGTGCCAGCAGCTTAGTCGCTAGCGGGAGTGGGGAGTACGAGCAGTACTTC	CASSLVASGSGEYEQYF
15	.	TRBJ2-3	TRBV3-1/TRBV3-2	TRBD2	TGTGCCAGCAGCCCCTCTAGCGGACTCACAGATACGCAGTATTTT	CASSPSSGLTDTQYF
14	.	TRBJ2-5	TRBV5-1	.	TGCGCCAGCAGCTTTGGCAGGGACCAAGAGACCCAGTACTTC	CASSFGRDQETQYF
16	.	TRBJ2-1	TRBV6-1	.	TGTGCCAGCAGTGAAGCGCTTCAGGGTTCCTACAATGAGCAGTTCTTC	CASSEALQGSYNEQFF
16	.	TRBJ2-7	TRBV7-9	TRBD2	TGTGCCAGCAGCGCGTCCGGCGGGAGCGTTGGCTACGAGCAGTACTTC	CASSASGGSVGYEQYF
14	.	TRBJ1-2	TRBV28	.	TGTGCCAGCAGTTTAAGAGGCAGTAACTATGGCTACACCTTC	CASSLRGSNYGYTF
13	.	TRBJ2-7	TRBV9	.	TGTGCCAGCAGCGTATCAGCAGGCTACGAGCAGTACTTC	CASSVSAGYEQYF
14	.	TRBJ2-3	TRBV27	.	TGTGCCAGCAGTTTAATCAGGGTCCCAGATACGCAGTATTTT	CASSLIRVPDTQYF
15	.	TRBJ2-5	TRBV28	TRBD1	TGTGCCAGCAGTTTTACAGGGGATTTTAGAGGGACCCAGTACTTC	CASSFTGDFRGTQYF
14	.	TRBJ1-2	TRBV2	TRBD1	TGTGCCAACAGGGGGACAGGGGGAGCCTATGGCTACACCTTC	CANRGTGGAYGYTF
17	once	TRBJ2-2	TRBV6-1	TRBD2	TGTGCCAGCAGTGATGGCCCCGGGACTAGCGGGAGTGGGGAGCTGTTTTTT	CASSDGPGTSGSGELFF
15	.	TRBJ2-5	TRBV27	.	TGTGCCAGCAGTCCTGCCTTTGCTAGCTGGGAGACCCAGTACTTC	CASSPAFASWETQYF
14	.	TRBJ2-4	TRBV18	TRBD1	TGTGCCAGCTCAGACAGGGACGGCAAAAACATTCAGTACTTC	CASSDRDGKNIQYF
16	.	TRBJ2-7	TRBV18	.	TGTGCCAGCTCAGCAAGGATAGCGGAGAGCTCCTACGAGCAGTACTTC	CASSARIAESSYEQYF
13	.	TRBJ1-1	TRBV27	.	TGTGCCAGCAATAGGGGGTTGAACACTGAAGCTTTCTTT	CASNRGLNTEAFF
14	once	TRBJ1-6	TRBV27	.	TGTGCCAGCAGTCGCAGGCTCCCGAATTCACCCCTCCACTTT	CASSRRLPNSPLHF
15	.	TRBJ1-1	TRBV28	TRBD1	TGTGCCAGCAGTGTAGGGGGCGTGGGGAACGCTGAAGCTTTCTTT	CASSVGGVGNAEAFF
15	.	TRBJ2-7	TRBV21-1	.	TGTGCCAGCAGCCCCCCCCCAGTATACCCGTACGAGCAGTACTTC	CASSPPPVYPYEQYF
16	.	TRBJ2-1	TRBV10-1	TRBD2	TGCGCCAGCAGTGGGACTAGCGGGAGGGCCATGAATGAGCAGTTCTTC	CASSGTSGRAMNEQFF
14	.	TRBJ1-3	TRBV27	.	TGTGCCAGCAGTTATGATGCTCGGGGGAACACCATATATTTT	CASSYDARGNTIYF
11	.	TRBJ1-1	TRBV6-2/TRBV6-3	.	TGTGCCAGCAGTTACGTACGGGAGGCTTTCTTT	CASSYVREAFF
18	.	TRBJ2-5	TRBV19	.	TGTGCCAGTAGTATCCGAAGGATGATCCGGGACACTCAAGAGACCCAGTACTTC	CASSIRRMIRDTQETQYF
14	.	TRBJ1-5	TRBV3-1/TRBV3-2	.	TGTGCCAGCAGCCAAGACAGGGTATTTCAGCCCCAGCATTTT	CASSQDRVFQPQHF
14	.	TRBJ2-1	TRBV3-1/TRBV3-2	TRBD2	TGTGCCAGCAGCCGCCTAGCGGGAACCAATGAGCAGTTCTTC	CASSRLAGTNEQFF
14	.	TRBJ2-3	TRBV28	.	TGTGCCAGCAGTTTAGCGGGATACACAGATACGCAGTATTTT	CASSLAGYTDTQYF
13	.	TRBJ2-4	TRBV29-1	.	TGCAGCGCCGCTGAAGACAGGCGGTACATTCAGTACTTC	CSAAEDRRYIQYF
17	.	TRBJ2-7	TRBV18	TRBD2	TGTGCCAGCTCACTAACAGTCCCCCCTAGCGGGAGTTACGAGCAGTACTTC	CASSLTVPPSGSYEQYF
14	.	TRBJ2-7	TRBV6-5	.	TGTGCCAGCAGACGCGCCCGGGGTCTCTACGAGCAGTACTTC	CASRRARGLYEQYF
15	.	TRBJ1-1	TRBV5-8	.	TGTGCCAGCAGCTCATCAGGGGTTAGGGTGGCTGAAGCTTTCTTT	CASSSSGVRVAEAFF
12	.	TRBJ2-3	TRBV29-1	TRBD2	TGCAGCGTAGCGGGAGGGCCAGATACGCAGTATTTT	CSVAGGPDTQYF
15	.	TRBJ2-2	TRBV11-2	.	TGTGCCAGCAGCTTAAGGAGTACGAACACCGGGGAGCTGTTTTTT	CASSLRSTNTGELFF
15	.	TRBJ1-5	TRBV18	TRBD1	TGTGCCAGCTCACTTTTACAGGGGGCTGGACAGCCCCAGCATTTT	CASSLLQGAGQPQHF
14	few	TRBJ1-2	TRBV12-5	TRBD1	TGTGCTAGTGGTCCGGGACAGGGGGCCTATGGCTACACCTTC	CASGPGQGAYGYTF
14	.	TRBJ2-4	TRBV5-1	TRBD1	TGCGCCAGCAGCAGCGACAGGGGGGGAAACATTCAGTACTTC	CASSSDRGGNIQYF
15	.	TRBJ1-2	TRBV16	TRBD1	TGTGCCAGCAGCCAATGGGACAGGGGGAGTTATGGCTACACCTTC	CASSQWDRGSYGYTF
15	.	TRBJ2-1	TRBV11-3	.	TGTGCCAGCAGCCAAGGTCTGGGGCGAGGTAATGAGCAGTTCTTC	CASSQGLGRGNEQFF
17	once	TRBJ2-4	TRBV11-2	TRBD2	TGTGCCAGCAGCGACCCGGGACTAGCGGGGCCCAAAAACATTCAGTACTTC	CASSDPGLAGPKNIQYF